Listed below are T cell receptor beta chains from one sample, sequenced in a study of vaccination effects on CD4 cells after COVID-19. This table comes from immunoSEQ multiplex PCR, and its TCRdb copy is limited to in-frame clones, with some not included. Found here are more than 40,000 clones, 60% to 85% of them singletons; the top ten hold approximately 12%. Their antigens remain unidentified. Sequenced material: CD4+ T cells from PBMCs cultured without peptide, taken before COVID-19 vaccination. These TCRs come from a human donor who had a prior SARS-CoV-2 infection. CDR3s include the opening cysteine and the closing phenylalanine or tryptophan. D genes are given only for firm matches. Size tells how often a clone was seen (once, few, many) or the class of an expanded clone, and some rows leave it out.

d_call j_call clone_size v_call cdr3_nt cdr3_aa
NA TRBJ2-1 once TRBV4-2 TGTGCCAGCAGCCAAGGACAGACTGTTAGATCCTACAATGAGCAGTTCTTC CASSQGQTVRSYNEQFF
NA TRBJ2-5 NA TRBV3-1/TRBV3-2 TGTGCCAGCAGCCAACAAGAGACCCAGTACTTC CASSQQETQYF
NA TRBJ2-2 NA TRBV7-2 TGTGCCAGCAGCTCCCTGCCGCTCGTTTCCGGGGAGCTGTTTTTT CASSSLPLVSGELFF
NA TRBJ1-2 few TRBV30 TGTGCCTGGAGTGAACAGGGCGATTATGGCTACACCTTC CAWSEQGDYGYTF
NA TRBJ1-5 NA TRBV2 TGTGCCAGCAGGAGGGACACGAATCAGCCCCAGCATTTT CASRRDTNQPQHF
NA TRBJ2-3 NA TRBV2 TGTGCCAGCAATCCCGAAAGGGCCACAGATACGCAGTATTTT CASNPERATDTQYF
NA TRBJ2-5 few TRBV9 TGTGCCAGCAGCGTAGCCGGGAACCAAGAGACCCAGTACTTC CASSVAGNQETQYF
TRBD1 TRBJ2-1 NA TRBV19 TGTGCCAGTAGGGCAGGGACAGGGAAAATTTATGAGCAGTTCTTC CASRAGTGKIYEQFF
TRBD2 TRBJ2-1 NA TRBV7-2 TGTGCCAGCAGCTTCATCGGCGGGGGTACGGTGCAGTTCTTC CASSFIGGGTVQFF
TRBD1 TRBJ2-3 NA TRBV29-1 TGCAGCGTTCTCCAGGGGGCAACAGATACGCAGTATTTT CSVLQGATDTQYF
NA TRBJ2-2 NA TRBV5-5 TGTGCCAGCAGCCCCTGGTCCCAGGACACCGGGGAGCTGTTTTTT CASSPWSQDTGELFF
TRBD1 TRBJ1-2 once TRBV6-5 TGTGCCAGCAGAGGCACAGGGGGCGCTTATGGCTACACCTTC CASRGTGGAYGYTF
NA TRBJ2-3 NA TRBV29-1 TGCAGCGTTCAGCGCACAGATACGCAGTATTTT CSVQRTDTQYF
NA TRBJ1-6 few TRBV2 TGTGCCAGCAGTGAGGCCCCGCAGGGGTCCTATAATTCACCCCTCCACTTT CASSEAPQGSYNSPLHF
NA TRBJ1-2 NA TRBV2 TGTGCCAGCAGTGGGCAGGGCATCAGTGGCTACACCTTC CASSGQGISGYTF
NA TRBJ1-6 NA TRBV4-2 TGTGCCAGCAGCCTCCGGACAACCAATAATTCACCCCTCCACTTT CASSLRTTNNSPLHF
NA TRBJ2-7 NA TRBV5-5 TGTGCCAGCAGCCCATTTACAGGTTCCTACGAGCAGTACTTC CASSPFTGSYEQYF
TRBD2 TRBJ2-3 NA TRBV4-2 TGTGCCAGCAGCCCACTAGCGGGAGAGGGGGCAGATACGCAGTATTTT CASSPLAGEGADTQYF
NA TRBJ2-5 NA TRBV2 TGTGCCAGCAGTGTGCTGGGGTCAGGCGAAGAGACCCAGTACTTC CASSVLGSGEETQYF
TRBD1 TRBJ2-7 NA TRBV13 TGTGCCAGCAGCTCCCAACAGGGGGCCTCAAAGGACTACGAGCAGTACTTC CASSSQQGASKDYEQYF
NA TRBJ1-1 few TRBV10-3 TGTGCCATCAGTGATGGGAGAGACACTGAAGCTTTCTTT CAISDGRDTEAFF
NA TRBJ1-4 NA TRBV7-2 TGTGCCAGCAGCTTACGTCAGGGTTTCGAAAAACTGTTTTTT CASSLRQGFEKLFF
NA TRBJ1-1 NA TRBV2 TGTGCCAGCAGTGACCTGGGGGTAACTGAAGCTTTCTTT CASSDLGVTEAFF
NA TRBJ2-7 NA TRBV7-3 TGTGCCAGCAGCTTAACGCGGGGAGACGAGCAGTACTTC CASSLTRGDEQYF
NA TRBJ1-5 few TRBV12-3/TRBV12-4 TGTGCCAGCAGTTTGTATCGTCAGCCCCAGCATTTT CASSLYRQPQHF
TRBD2 TRBJ2-5 NA TRBV5-1 TGCGCCAGCAGCTTGGAGGTCGGGGGGGAAGAGACCCAGTACTTC CASSLEVGGEETQYF
TRBD1 TRBJ1-1 NA TRBV4-1 TGCGCCAGCAGCCGGTCACGACTACAGGGGGGGAACACTGAAGCTTTCTTT CASSRSRLQGGNTEAFF
NA TRBJ1-6 NA TRBV5-1 TGCGCCAGCAGCTTGGTAACAGAATCCTATAATTCACCCCTCCACTTT CASSLVTESYNSPLHF
NA TRBJ2-1 NA TRBV10-3 TGTGCCATCAGTGAGCTCCCTTCTAGCAATGAGCAGTTCTTC CAISELPSSNEQFF
NA TRBJ2-7 once TRBV18 TGTGCCAGCTCACCTCAGGGTGAAAAGTACTACGAGCAGTACTTC CASSPQGEKYYEQYF
NA TRBJ1-5 NA TRBV30 TGTGCCTGGAGTGTTGTCGGTACCCGGCAGCCCCAGCATTTT CAWSVVGTRQPQHF